These T cell receptor beta chains were read from a single sample in a study of T cells in Graves' hyperthyroidism and ophthalmopathy. Via MiXCR, TCRdb re-called the multiplex PCR reads, giving one row per CDR3 protein. Of about 640,000 distinct CDR3 sequences in the sample, roughly 15% are singletons; the top ten hold 9.5% to 15%. The material sequenced was blood. These TCRs come from a woman aged 50 to 60 with Graves' ophthalmopathy. Both conserved end residues are part of each CDR3. A D gene is named only where the DNA matches it firmly. Rows give clone size only sometimes, using once, few, many, or a class for an expanded clone.

D gene: TRBD1
V gene: TRBV7-2
J gene: TRBJ2-3
clone size: many
CDR3 DNA: TGTGCCAGCAGCTTACGGGGACAGGGGTTTAGGAGTACAGATACGCAGTATTTT
CDR3 protein: CASSLRGQGFRSTDTQYF

D gene: -
V gene: TRBV6-2/TRBV6-3
J gene: TRBJ1-1
clone size: -
CDR3 DNA: TGTGCCAGCAGTTTCAACAGGACCTCCGTGAACACTGAAGCTTTCTTT
CDR3 protein: CASSFNRTSVNTEAFF

D gene: TRBD1
V gene: TRBV6-1
J gene: TRBJ2-1
clone size: few
CDR3 DNA: TGTGCCAGCAGTTCGACAGGGTTCTACAATGAGCAGTTCTTC
CDR3 protein: CASSSTGFYNEQFF

D gene: -
V gene: TRBV9
J gene: TRBJ2-7
clone size: many
CDR3 DNA: TGTGCCAGCAGCGTAGGTCCAGGGAATACCTACGAGCAGTACTTC
CDR3 protein: CASSVGPGNTYEQYF

D gene: -
V gene: TRBV28
J gene: TRBJ1-5
clone size: many
CDR3 DNA: TGTGCCAGCAGTGTAAGGACAGACTTAAATCAGCCCCAGCATTTT
CDR3 protein: CASSVRTDLNQPQHF

D gene: -
V gene: TRBV20-1
J gene: TRBJ2-5
clone size: -
CDR3 DNA: TGCAGTGCTAGAGAAACGGGAACCCCTAAAGAGACCCAGTACTTC
CDR3 protein: CSARETGTPKETQYF

D gene: TRBD1
V gene: TRBV6-1
J gene: TRBJ1-5
clone size: -
CDR3 DNA: TGTGCCAGCAGTGAGTCGGGAGGACAGGCAAATAGCCGGAATCAGCCCCAGCATTTT
CDR3 protein: CASSESGGQANSRNQPQHF

D gene: -
V gene: TRBV28
J gene: TRBJ2-6
clone size: many
CDR3 DNA: TGTGCCAGCAGGGATTTTGGGGTAGTTGAGGCCAACGTCCTGACTTTC
CDR3 protein: CASRDFGVVEANVLTF

D gene: -
V gene: TRBV4-1
J gene: TRBJ2-3
clone size: few
CDR3 DNA: TGCGCCAGCAGCCAGGGGATTCTGGCAGCAGATACGCAGTATTTT
CDR3 protein: CASSQGILAADTQYF

D gene: -
V gene: TRBV5-1
J gene: TRBJ1-1
clone size: -
CDR3 DNA: TGCGCCAGCAGCGTAGACGACAGCTTGGAAGCTTCCTTT
CDR3 protein: CASSVDDSLEASF

D gene: TRBD2
V gene: TRBV9
J gene: TRBJ2-1
clone size: -
CDR3 DNA: TGTGCCAGCAGCGTTGGCCTAGCGGGAGGGGAGAATGAGCAGTTCTTC
CDR3 protein: CASSVGLAGGENEQFF

D gene: TRBD2
V gene: TRBV29-1
J gene: TRBJ2-3
clone size: many
CDR3 DNA: TGCAGCGTTGAAGGGACTAGCGGTACTAGCACAGATACGCAGTATTTT
CDR3 protein: CSVEGTSGTSTDTQYF

D gene: TRBD1
V gene: TRBV6-2/TRBV6-3
J gene: TRBJ2-3
clone size: -
CDR3 DNA: TGTGCCAGCAGCTCGGACAGGGGGCCTACAGATACGCAGTATTTT
CDR3 protein: CASSSDRGPTDTQYF

D gene: TRBD2
V gene: TRBV2
J gene: TRBJ2-7
clone size: many
CDR3 DNA: TGTGCCAAAAGAGGGGGAAGACTAGCGGGAGCTGTCGGATACGACGAGCAGTACTTC
CDR3 protein: CAKRGGRLAGAVGYDEQYF

D gene: -
V gene: TRBV7-7
J gene: TRBJ2-1
clone size: many
CDR3 DNA: TGTGCTAGCAGCCCCGCACAGGGGGGGTACAATGAGCAGTTCTTC
CDR3 protein: CASSPAQGGYNEQFF

D gene: TRBD1
V gene: TRBV6-1
J gene: TRBJ1-5
clone size: many
CDR3 DNA: TGTGCCAGCAGTGAAGCGCTCCTGGGACAGGGGTATGTTAGCAATCAGCCCCAGCATTTT
CDR3 protein: CASSEALLGQGYVSNQPQHF

D gene: -
V gene: TRBV18
J gene: TRBJ2-7
clone size: few
CDR3 DNA: TGTGCCAGCTCGGAGGGGCCAGGGTACGAGCAGTACTTC
CDR3 protein: CASSEGPGYEQYF

D gene: -
V gene: TRBV6-1
J gene: TRBJ2-1
clone size: -
CDR3 DNA: TGTGCCAGCAGTGCCTACACAGGGACCCCAAACAATGAGCAGTTCTTC
CDR3 protein: CASSAYTGTPNNEQFF

D gene: TRBD1
V gene: TRBV28
J gene: TRBJ1-5
clone size: many
CDR3 DNA: TGTGCCAGCAGTTTCGGACAGGGACGGTATCAGCCCCAGCATTTT
CDR3 protein: CASSFGQGRYQPQHF

D gene: TRBD2
V gene: TRBV27
J gene: TRBJ2-1
clone size: many
CDR3 DNA: TGTGCCAGCACCCCCGGGACTAGCGGGAGCGGTGAGCAGTTCTTC
CDR3 protein: CASTPGTSGSGEQFF

D gene: -
V gene: TRBV7-3
J gene: TRBJ2-1
clone size: many
CDR3 DNA: TGTGCCAGCAGCGTCTTACTAGGCAATGAGCAGTTCTTC
CDR3 protein: CASSVLLGNEQFF

D gene: -
V gene: TRBV20-1
J gene: TRBJ1-3
clone size: once
CDR3 DNA: TGCAGTGCTAGAGACCGGAGTACTGGAAACACCATATATTTT
CDR3 protein: CSARDRSTGNTIYF

D gene: TRBD2
V gene: TRBV27
J gene: TRBJ2-2
clone size: many
CDR3 DNA: TGTGCCAGCAGTTTTAGCGGGAGAACGAACACCGGGGAGCTGTTTTTT
CDR3 protein: CASSFSGRTNTGELFF

D gene: -
V gene: TRBV6-1
J gene: TRBJ1-5
clone size: many
CDR3 DNA: TGTGCCAGCAGCTCCGACAGCTATCAGCCCCAGCATTTT
CDR3 protein: CASSSDSYQPQHF

D gene: TRBD2
V gene: TRBV11-2
J gene: TRBJ2-3
clone size: many
CDR3 DNA: TGTGCCAGCAGCTTAGTAGCGGGAGGGGCAGATACGCAGTATTTT
CDR3 protein: CASSLVAGGADTQYF

D gene: -
V gene: TRBV6-1
J gene: TRBJ1-5
clone size: many
CDR3 DNA: TGTGCCAGCAGTGAACGTAATCAGCCCCAGCATTTT
CDR3 protein: CASSERNQPQHF

D gene: TRBD1
V gene: TRBV19
J gene: TRBJ2-3
clone size: -
CDR3 DNA: TGTGCCAGTAGTCAGGGGGCGCCGAGCACAGATACGCAGTATTTT
CDR3 protein: CASSQGAPSTDTQYF

D gene: -
V gene: TRBV24-1
J gene: TRBJ2-1
clone size: many
CDR3 DNA: TGTGCCACCAGTGATCCATTGACAGGTCATTCCTACAATGAGCAGTTCTTC
CDR3 protein: CATSDPLTGHSYNEQFF

D gene: TRBD1
V gene: TRBV4-3
J gene: TRBJ2-5
clone size: -
CDR3 DNA: TGCGCCAGCAGCCTAAGCCTATGGACAGGGTACCAAGAGACCCAGTACTTC
CDR3 protein: CASSLSLWTGYQETQYF

D gene: -
V gene: TRBV20-1
J gene: TRBJ2-3
clone size: many
CDR3 DNA: TGCAGTGCTAGTGATCTAGCCTCGAGCACAGATACGCAGTATTTT
CDR3 protein: CSASDLASSTDTQYF

D gene: -
V gene: TRBV29-1
J gene: TRBJ2-5
clone size: -
CDR3 DNA: TGCAGCCCGGGGGCGGGGGGGGACAGGGCTCAAGAGACCCAGTACTTC
CDR3 protein: CSPGAGGDRAQETQYF

D gene: TRBD2
V gene: TRBV7-2
J gene: TRBJ2-7
clone size: many
CDR3 DNA: TGTGCCAGCAGCTTAATGGGACTAGCGGGCGAGCAGTACTTC
CDR3 protein: CASSLMGLAGEQYF

D gene: -
V gene: TRBV7-2
J gene: TRBJ2-7
clone size: many
CDR3 DNA: TGTGCCAGCAGCTTAGCGGTCGATTACGAGCAGTACTTC
CDR3 protein: CASSLAVDYEQYF

D gene: TRBD2
V gene: TRBV7-2
J gene: TRBJ2-1
clone size: -
CDR3 DNA: TGTGCCAGCAGCTTAGGGGGACTAGCGGGAGGAGCGATGAATGAGCAGTTCTTC
CDR3 protein: CASSLGGLAGGAMNEQFF

D gene: TRBD2
V gene: TRBV7-9
J gene: TRBJ2-1
clone size: many
CDR3 DNA: TGTGCCAGCAGCTCACTAGCGGGACACAGCTACAATGAGCAGTTCTTC
CDR3 protein: CASSSLAGHSYNEQFF

D gene: TRBD1
V gene: TRBV19
J gene: TRBJ1-4
clone size: -
CDR3 DNA: TGTGCCAGTAGTTCTCGGGACAGCGCAACTAATGAAAAACTGTTTTTT
CDR3 protein: CASSSRDSATNEKLFF

D gene: -
V gene: TRBV7-9
J gene: TRBJ2-7
clone size: many
CDR3 DNA: TGTGCCAGCAGCCAACGAAGGTGGAACTCCTACGAGCAGTACTTC
CDR3 protein: CASSQRRWNSYEQYF

D gene: -
V gene: TRBV20-1
J gene: TRBJ2-1
clone size: many
CDR3 DNA: TGCAGTGCTAGCTCCGAACTAGCTGTGAAAAGCTCCTACAATGAGCAGTTCTTC
CDR3 protein: CSASSELAVKSSYNEQFF

D gene: TRBD1
V gene: TRBV12-3/TRBV12-4
J gene: TRBJ2-5
clone size: many
CDR3 DNA: TGTGCCAGCAGTTTACTTGGACAGGGGTTGGAGACCCAGTACTTC
CDR3 protein: CASSLLGQGLETQYF

D gene: -
V gene: TRBV4-3
J gene: TRBJ2-1
clone size: -
CDR3 DNA: TGCGCCAGCAGCCGCGCGGGTAGACCCTTCAATGATGAGCAGTTCTTC
CDR3 protein: CASSRAGRPFNDEQFF

D gene: TRBD2
V gene: TRBV28
J gene: TRBJ2-5
clone size: -
CDR3 DNA: TGTGCCAGCAGCGTCTCATCCGGGACTAGCGGGATAAGGTCGTACTTC
CDR3 protein: CASSVSSGTSGIRSYF

D gene: -
V gene: TRBV7-9
J gene: TRBJ1-5
clone size: few
CDR3 DNA: TGTGCCAGCAGCTTAGGAATCGGGGATGAGGGCAATCAGCCCCAGCATTTT
CDR3 protein: CASSLGIGDEGNQPQHF

D gene: -
V gene: TRBV7-8
J gene: TRBJ1-5
clone size: -
CDR3 DNA: TGTGCCAGCGTGAGGACATCCGGGAGCAATCAGCCCCAGCATTTT
CDR3 protein: CASVRTSGSNQPQHF

D gene: TRBD1
V gene: TRBV20-1
J gene: TRBJ2-7
clone size: few
CDR3 DNA: TGCAGTGCCTCCTGGGACAGGGATTACGAGCAGTACTTC
CDR3 protein: CSASWDRDYEQYF

D gene: TRBD1
V gene: TRBV6-2/TRBV6-3
J gene: TRBJ1-1
clone size: few
CDR3 DNA: TGTGCCAGCACCATGTACGGGACAGGGTATCTGATGAACACTGAAGCTTTCTTT
CDR3 protein: CASTMYGTGYLMNTEAFF